This record looks at one T cell receptor (beta chain) sequence and its context. The data belong to a study of T cells in Graves' hyperthyroidism and ophthalmopathy. This CDR3 is built from 12 residues. Germline lookup yields CDR1 MDHEN and CDR2 SYDVKM. With 4 bases removed from V and 6 bases from J, the gap between germline ends came to 10 bases. Disease lasting under 3 months, a NOSPECS grade of at least 4, and a Clinical Activity Score of at least 3 were features of the ophthalmopathy patients. RNA transcripts served as the template for amplifying TCR beta CDR3 regions. In the first-round RT-PCR of the TCR CDR3, the HTBI primer set was used. TCRdb fed the multiplex PCR reads into MiXCR, producing one record per CDR3 protein. In the table there are nearly 250,000 distinct CDR3 sequences, approximately 25% of which are singletons.

Sample: blood. The rearrangement uses TRBV28 and TRBJ2-7; D may be TRBD1 (6 bases). This receptor was identified in a woman in her forties with Graves' ophthalmopathy. The DNA for the CDR3 is TGTGCCAGCAGTTCAGGACAGAGCGAGCAGTACTTC. Translating gives CASSSGQSEQYF.